This is a list of T cell receptor beta chains from one sample in a study of blood T cells in healthy people across ages. Using its own MiXCR run on the 5' RACE reads, TCRdb lists one record per CDR3 protein. The table shows approximately 800,000 distinct CDR3 sequences, with 36% occurring only once. The sequenced sample was blood. The receptors were sampled from a man between 18 and 35 years old in good health. Both conserved end residues are part of each CDR3. Each record gives: D gene, J gene, V gene, clone size, CDR3 length, CDR3 DNA, CDR3 protein. The D gene is left open where the match is weak. Where a row states a size, it is once, few, many or the class of an expanded clone; other rows omit it.

D gene: .
J gene: TRBJ1-2
V gene: TRBV20-1
clone size: few
CDR3 length: 13
CDR3 DNA: TGCAGTGCTAGAGATGTCGCAGCTATGGGCTACACCTTC
CDR3 protein: CSARDVAAMGYTF

D gene: TRBD1
J gene: TRBJ1-2
V gene: TRBV20-1
clone size: .
CDR3 length: 13
CDR3 DNA: TGCAGTGCTAGACCCCGGGACAGGGACGGCTACACCTTC
CDR3 protein: CSARPRDRDGYTF

D gene: .
J gene: TRBJ1-5
V gene: TRBV28
clone size: .
CDR3 length: 13
CDR3 DNA: TGTGCCAGCAGCTCCAATGGCAATCAGCCCCAGCATTTT
CDR3 protein: CASSSNGNQPQHF

D gene: .
J gene: TRBJ1-1
V gene: TRBV25-1
clone size: .
CDR3 length: 14
CDR3 DNA: TGTGCCAGCAGTCCAAGTCGGGGGGGGACTGAAGCTTTCTTT
CDR3 protein: CASSPSRGGTEAFF

D gene: TRBD1
J gene: TRBJ1-5
V gene: TRBV4-3
clone size: once
CDR3 length: 18
CDR3 DNA: TGCGCCAGCAGCCAAGATCCTCCCGCAACAGGGGCCAATGGGCCCCAGCATTTT
CDR3 protein: CASSQDPPATGANGPQHF

D gene: TRBD1
J gene: TRBJ1-2
V gene: TRBV5-1
clone size: many
CDR3 length: 15
CDR3 DNA: TGCGCCAGCAGCCGTGACGGGACAGGGTACTATGGCTACACCTTC
CDR3 protein: CASSRDGTGYYGYTF

D gene: .
J gene: TRBJ1-5
V gene: TRBV12-3/TRBV12-4
clone size: .
CDR3 length: 14
CDR3 DNA: TGTGCCAGCAGTTTGGGTCAGGCCATTGGGCCCCAGCATTTT
CDR3 protein: CASSLGQAIGPQHF

D gene: TRBD1
J gene: TRBJ2-6
V gene: TRBV6-5
clone size: many
CDR3 length: 16
CDR3 DNA: TGTGCCAGCAGCACAGGGGGGTTCTCTGGGGCCAACGTCCTGACTTTC
CDR3 protein: CASSTGGFSGANVLTF

D gene: .
J gene: TRBJ1-5
V gene: TRBV6-1
clone size: .
CDR3 length: 17
CDR3 DNA: TGTGCCAGCAGTGTTCCTACAGGGACGTATAGCAATCAGCCCCAGCATTTT
CDR3 protein: CASSVPTGTYSNQPQHF

D gene: .
J gene: TRBJ2-6
V gene: TRBV12-3/TRBV12-4
clone size: .
CDR3 length: 13
CDR3 DNA: TGTGCCAGCCACTGGGGTAGGGAATCCGTCCTGACTTTC
CDR3 protein: CASHWGRESVLTF

D gene: .
J gene: TRBJ1-2
V gene: TRBV6-2/TRBV6-3
clone size: .
CDR3 length: 13
CDR3 DNA: TGTGCCAGCAGTTACGGCCAGAGCTATGACTACACCTTC
CDR3 protein: CASSYGQSYDYTF

D gene: TRBD1
J gene: TRBJ1-6
V gene: TRBV10-3
clone size: many
CDR3 length: 18
CDR3 DNA: TGTGCCATCAGTGGGACAGGGGGCGCTGAGTCCTATAATTCACCCCTCCACTTT
CDR3 protein: CAISGTGGAESYNSPLHF

D gene: TRBD1
J gene: TRBJ1-2
V gene: TRBV4-1
clone size: .
CDR3 length: 15
CDR3 DNA: TGCGCCAGCAGCCAAGGAGACAGGGGTCTCTATGGCTACACCTTC
CDR3 protein: CASSQGDRGLYGYTF

D gene: .
J gene: TRBJ2-3
V gene: TRBV6-5
clone size: few
CDR3 length: 16
CDR3 DNA: TGTGCCAGCTGGTCCTTTCGTGAGAAGAACACAGATACGCAGTATTTT
CDR3 protein: CASWSFREKNTDTQYF

D gene: .
J gene: TRBJ1-2
V gene: TRBV4-3
clone size: few
CDR3 length: 14
CDR3 DNA: TGCGCCAGCAGCCGAGATAACGTTAACTATGGCTACACCTTC
CDR3 protein: CASSRDNVNYGYTF

D gene: .
J gene: TRBJ2-7
V gene: TRBV12-3/TRBV12-4
clone size: few
CDR3 length: 15
CDR3 DNA: TGTGCCAGCAGTTCGGGACAACCGATCTACAATGAGCAGTACTTC
CDR3 protein: CASSSGQPIYNEQYF

D gene: .
J gene: TRBJ2-5
V gene: TRBV7-2
clone size: .
CDR3 length: 14
CDR3 DNA: TGTGCCAGCAGCGTCAGGACAGTTCCGCAGACCCAGTACTTC
CDR3 protein: CASSVRTVPQTQYF

D gene: .
J gene: TRBJ2-7
V gene: TRBV7-9
clone size: .
CDR3 length: 13
CDR3 DNA: TGTGCCAGCAGCTTAGTAAAGGACAATGAGCAGTACTTC
CDR3 protein: CASSLVKDNEQYF

D gene: .
J gene: TRBJ2-3
V gene: TRBV12-3/TRBV12-4
clone size: .
CDR3 length: 15
CDR3 DNA: TGTGCCAGCATCTCCGCAGTCGGTGGGGGAGATACGCAGTATTTT
CDR3 protein: CASISAVGGGDTQYF

D gene: TRBD2
J gene: TRBJ2-5
V gene: TRBV20-1
clone size: many
CDR3 length: 14
CDR3 DNA: TGCAGTGCTAGTGCTAGCGGGGGGGTGGAGACCCAGTACTTC
CDR3 protein: CSASASGGVETQYF

D gene: .
J gene: TRBJ2-3
V gene: TRBV6-2/TRBV6-3
clone size: once
CDR3 length: 14
CDR3 DNA: TGTGCCAGCAGCGACGGGAGTAGCACAGATACGCAGTATTTT
CDR3 protein: CASSDGSSTDTQYF

D gene: TRBD1
J gene: TRBJ2-7
V gene: TRBV4-3
clone size: many
CDR3 length: 17
CDR3 DNA: TGCGCCAGCAGCCAAGATATTTCGGGACAGCTGAACTACGAGCAGTACTTC
CDR3 protein: CASSQDISGQLNYEQYF